The present T cell receptor beta chain was sequenced within a study of blood T cell repertoires in COVID-19. Study background: Samples representing acute and convalescent COVID-19 were sourced from the United States, Italy and Spain. Sample material is recorded as cDNA or gDNA derived from T cells, B-cell-depleted T cells, or PBMCs.

Original processing methods: Reference gene primer amplification in the assay estimated nucleated cell counts. Some clones are missing from TCRdb's copy, which holds only in-frame ones; the method was immunoSEQ multiplex PCR. Clone size and the V and J calls come from that table; the DNA yielded D and trimming. Of roughly 330,000 clones listed, 88% are singletons. From germline, CDR1 is SEHNR and CDR2 FQNEAQ (reference sequence). V dropped 5 bases and J dropped 6; count of bases not matched to a gene: 15. The CDR3 sequence is 16 residues long. Recovered status in Cohort 3 required two negative PCRs, clearance, or symptom resolution.

The chain employs TRBV7-9 and TRBJ1-1, with 7 bases matching TRBD1. Sequencing input: PBMCs or T cells enriched from blood (not recorded which). The sequence derives from a man aged 30 to 39 who had recovered from COVID-19. CDR3 in amino acids: CASSRDLTGTVPEAFF. CDR3 DNA: TGTGCCAGCAGCCGAGATCTGACAGGGACCGTCCCTGAAGCTTTCTTT.